This T cell receptor (beta chain) was recovered during a study of T cell repertoires in cytomegalovirus infection. On the study more broadly: CMV epitopes, recently identified HLA-C-restricted and well-studied HLA-B-restricted, were used. Public signatures in TCR beta pointed to CMV infection and matching HLA type. General study points: Cumulative public TCR beta family frequency identified CMV carriers with the relevant HLA. Dominating the ex vivo response were TCR beta clonotypes that were CMV-specific and HLA-C-restricted.

This clonotype was counted only a few times. What it binds is unknown. TCRdb recomputed calls from the reads with MiXCR, one row per CDR3 protein. The data show about 900,000 distinct CDR3 sequences, 31% seen once. The CDR3 extends over 16 amino acids. V gave up 8 bases and J gave up 12 bases, with 28 bases separating them. Germline loops: CDR1 SGHVS, CDR2 FQNEAQ. The chain is built from TRBV7-8 and TRBJ1-4; D is possibly TRBD1 (6 bases). Material: cultured CD8+ T cells from PBMCs, obtained from culture after CMV antigen stimulation. This TCR came from a human donor in good health (CMV status not recorded). Some clones in this sample may be carry-over from other donors' samples. The CDR3 coding sequence is TGTGCCAGCGGGATGGGAAGGGGGGGTCCCAGGGAGGAACTGTTTTTT. This encodes CASGMGRGGPREELFF.